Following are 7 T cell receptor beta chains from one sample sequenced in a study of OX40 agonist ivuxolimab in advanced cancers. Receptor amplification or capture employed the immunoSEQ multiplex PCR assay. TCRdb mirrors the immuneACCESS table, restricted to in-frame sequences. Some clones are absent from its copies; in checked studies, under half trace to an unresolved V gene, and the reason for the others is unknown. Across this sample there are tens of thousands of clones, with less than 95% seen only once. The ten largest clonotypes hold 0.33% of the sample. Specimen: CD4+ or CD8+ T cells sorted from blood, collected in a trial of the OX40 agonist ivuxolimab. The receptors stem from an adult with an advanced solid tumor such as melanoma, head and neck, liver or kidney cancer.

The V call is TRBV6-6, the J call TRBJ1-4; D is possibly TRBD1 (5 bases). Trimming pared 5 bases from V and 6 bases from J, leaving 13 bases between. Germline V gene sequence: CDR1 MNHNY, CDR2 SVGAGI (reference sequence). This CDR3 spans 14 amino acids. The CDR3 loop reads CASSPRPGYEKLFF. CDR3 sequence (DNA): TGTGCCAGCAGTCCTAGGCCAGGGTATGAAAAACTGTTTTTT.

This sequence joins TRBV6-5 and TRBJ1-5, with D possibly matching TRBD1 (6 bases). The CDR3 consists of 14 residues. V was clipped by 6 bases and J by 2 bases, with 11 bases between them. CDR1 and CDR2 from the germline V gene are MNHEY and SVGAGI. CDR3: CASSSDRRNQPQHF. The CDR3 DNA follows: TGTGCCAGCAGCTCCGACAGGCGCAATCAGCCCCAGCATTTT.

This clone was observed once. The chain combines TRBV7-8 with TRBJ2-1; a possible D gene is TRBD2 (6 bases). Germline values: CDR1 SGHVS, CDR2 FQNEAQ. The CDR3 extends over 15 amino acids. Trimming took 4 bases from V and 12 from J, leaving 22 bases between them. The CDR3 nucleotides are TGTGCCAGCAGCTACGACGGGACCGCTGCGGAGGGGCAGTTCTTC. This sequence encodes CASSYDGTAAEGQFF.

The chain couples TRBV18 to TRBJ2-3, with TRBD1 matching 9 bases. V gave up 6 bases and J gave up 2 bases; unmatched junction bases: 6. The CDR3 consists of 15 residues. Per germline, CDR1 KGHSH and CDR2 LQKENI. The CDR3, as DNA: TGTGCCAGCTCTCTCGGACAGGGGTTCACAGATACGCAGTATTTT. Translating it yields CASSLGQGFTDTQYF. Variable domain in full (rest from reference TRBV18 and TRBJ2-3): NAGVMQNPRHLVRRRGQEARLRCSPMKGHSHVYWYRQLPEEGLKFMVYLQKENIIDESGMPKERFSAEFPKEGPSILRIQQVVRGDSAAYFCASSLGQGFTDTQYFGPGTRLTVL.

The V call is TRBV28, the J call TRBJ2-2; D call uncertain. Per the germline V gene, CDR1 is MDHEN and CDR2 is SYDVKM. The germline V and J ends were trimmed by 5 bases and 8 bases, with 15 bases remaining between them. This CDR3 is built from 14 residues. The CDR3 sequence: CASSPPSGRGELFF. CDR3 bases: TGTGCCAGCAGTCCTCCCTCCGGGCGAGGGGAGCTGTTTTTT.

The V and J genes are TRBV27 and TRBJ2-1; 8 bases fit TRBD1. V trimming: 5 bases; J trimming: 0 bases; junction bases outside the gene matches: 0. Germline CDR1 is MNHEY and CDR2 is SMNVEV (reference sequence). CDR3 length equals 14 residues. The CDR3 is CASSTGGSYNEQFF. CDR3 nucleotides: TGTGCCAGCAGTACAGGGGGCTCCTACAATGAGCAGTTCTTC.

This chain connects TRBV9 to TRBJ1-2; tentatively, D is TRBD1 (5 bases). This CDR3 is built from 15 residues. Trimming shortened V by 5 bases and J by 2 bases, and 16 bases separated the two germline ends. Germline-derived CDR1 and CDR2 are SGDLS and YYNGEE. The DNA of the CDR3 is TGTGCCAGCAGTTGGGACGGGGGGATGAACTATGGCTACACCTTC. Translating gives CASSWDGGMNYGYTF. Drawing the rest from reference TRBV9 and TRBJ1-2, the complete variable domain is DSGVTQTPKHLITATGQRVTLRCSPRSGDLSVYWYQQSLDQGLQFLIQYYNGEERAKGNILERFSAQQFPDLHSELNLSSLELGDSALYFCASSWDGGMNYGYTFGSGTRLTVV.